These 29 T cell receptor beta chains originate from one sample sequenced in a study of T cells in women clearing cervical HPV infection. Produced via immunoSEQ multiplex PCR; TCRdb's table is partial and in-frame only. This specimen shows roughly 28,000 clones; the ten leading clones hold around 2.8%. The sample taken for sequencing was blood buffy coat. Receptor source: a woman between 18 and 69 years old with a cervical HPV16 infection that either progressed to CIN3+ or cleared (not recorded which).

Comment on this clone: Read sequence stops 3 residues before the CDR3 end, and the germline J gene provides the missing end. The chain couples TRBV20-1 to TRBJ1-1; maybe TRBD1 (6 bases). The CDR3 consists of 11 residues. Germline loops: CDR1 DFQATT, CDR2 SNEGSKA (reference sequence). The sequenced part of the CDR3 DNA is TGCAGTGCTAGAGTGGGGGCGGGA. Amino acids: CSARVGAG. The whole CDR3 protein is CSARVGAGAFF.

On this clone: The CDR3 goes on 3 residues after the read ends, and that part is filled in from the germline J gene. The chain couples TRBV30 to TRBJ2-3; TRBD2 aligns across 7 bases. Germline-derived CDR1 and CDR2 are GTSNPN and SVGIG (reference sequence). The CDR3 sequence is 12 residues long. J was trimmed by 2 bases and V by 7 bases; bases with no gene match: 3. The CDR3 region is CASRESTDTQYF. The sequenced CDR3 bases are TGTGCCTCGCGGGAGTCCACAGATACG.

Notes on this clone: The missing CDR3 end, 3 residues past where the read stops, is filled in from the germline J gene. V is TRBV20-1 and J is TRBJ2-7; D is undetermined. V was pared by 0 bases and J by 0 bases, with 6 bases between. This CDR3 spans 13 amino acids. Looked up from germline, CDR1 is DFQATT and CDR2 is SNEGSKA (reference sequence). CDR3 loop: CSAREVASYEQYF. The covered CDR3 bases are TGCAGTGCTAGAGAGGTAGCCTCCTACGAG.

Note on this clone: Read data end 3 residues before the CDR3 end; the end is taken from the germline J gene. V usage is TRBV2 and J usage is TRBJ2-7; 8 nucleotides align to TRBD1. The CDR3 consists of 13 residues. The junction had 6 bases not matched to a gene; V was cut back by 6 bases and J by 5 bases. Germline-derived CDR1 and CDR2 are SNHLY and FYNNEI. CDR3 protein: CASRRQGIDEQYF. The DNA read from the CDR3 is TGTGCCAGCAGACGACAGGGGATCGACGAG. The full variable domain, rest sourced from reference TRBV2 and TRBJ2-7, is EPEVTQTPSHQVTQMGQEVILRCVPISNHLYFYWYRQILGQKVEFLVSFYNNEISEKSEIFDDQFSVERPDGSNFTLKIRSTKLEDSAMYFCASRRQGIDEQYFGPGTRLTVT.

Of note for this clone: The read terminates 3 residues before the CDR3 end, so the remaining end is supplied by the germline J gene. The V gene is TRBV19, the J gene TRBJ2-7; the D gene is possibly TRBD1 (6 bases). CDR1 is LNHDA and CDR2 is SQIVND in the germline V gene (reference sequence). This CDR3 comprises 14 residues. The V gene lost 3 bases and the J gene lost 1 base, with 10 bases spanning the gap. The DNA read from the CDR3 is TGTGCCAGTAGTATGGGAACAGGGTCCTACGAG. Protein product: CASSMGTGSYE. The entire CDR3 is CASSMGTGSYEQYF.

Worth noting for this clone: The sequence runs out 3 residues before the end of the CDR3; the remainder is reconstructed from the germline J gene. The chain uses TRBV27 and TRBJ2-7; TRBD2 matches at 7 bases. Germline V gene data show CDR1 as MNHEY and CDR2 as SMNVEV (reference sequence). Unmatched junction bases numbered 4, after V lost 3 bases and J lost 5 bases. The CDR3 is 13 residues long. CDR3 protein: CASSFVTSHEQYF. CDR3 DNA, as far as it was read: TGTGCCAGCAGTTTCGTGACTAGCCACGAG.

CDR3 DNA (partial): TGTGCCAGCAGCTTAGCCCACAGTCGCAATGAG. Translation gives CASSLAHSRNE. The whole CDR3 region reads CASSLAHSRNEQFF. The rearrangement joins TRBV7-2 to TRBJ2-1; D is undetermined. From the germline J gene comes the end of the CDR3, since the read stops 3 residues before it. Deletions cut 0 bases from V and 6 bases from J, with 9 bases between. CDR1 and CDR2 (germline): SGHTA, FQGNSA. The CDR3 totals 14 residues. Filled out from reference TRBV7-2 and TRBJ2-1, the complete variable domain reads GAGVSQSPSNKVTEKGKDVELRCDPISGHTALYWYRQSLGQGLEFLIYFQGNSAPDKSGLPSDRFSAERTGGSVSTLTIQRTQQEDSAVYLCASSLAHSRNEQFFGPGTRLTVL.

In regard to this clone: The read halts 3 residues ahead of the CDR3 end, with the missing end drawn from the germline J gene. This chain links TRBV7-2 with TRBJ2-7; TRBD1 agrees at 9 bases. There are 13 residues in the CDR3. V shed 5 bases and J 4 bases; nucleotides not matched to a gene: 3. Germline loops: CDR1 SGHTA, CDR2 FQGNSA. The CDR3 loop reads CASSDRGGYEQYF. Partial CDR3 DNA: TGTGCCAGCAGCGACAGGGGGGGGTACGAG.

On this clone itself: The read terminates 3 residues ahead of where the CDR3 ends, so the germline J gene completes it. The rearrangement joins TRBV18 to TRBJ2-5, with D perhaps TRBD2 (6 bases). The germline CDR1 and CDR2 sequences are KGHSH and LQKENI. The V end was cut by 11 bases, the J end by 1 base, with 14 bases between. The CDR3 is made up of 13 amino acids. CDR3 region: CAGAMGGQETQYF. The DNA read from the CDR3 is TGTGCCGGAGCGATGGGGGGCCAAGAGACC.

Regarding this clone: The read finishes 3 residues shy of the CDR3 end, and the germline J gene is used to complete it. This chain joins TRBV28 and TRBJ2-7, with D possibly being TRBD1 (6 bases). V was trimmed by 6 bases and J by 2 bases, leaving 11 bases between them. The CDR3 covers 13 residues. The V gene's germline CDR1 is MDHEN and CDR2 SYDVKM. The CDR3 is CASRPTGTYEQYF. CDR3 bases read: TGTGCCAGCAGGCCCACAGGGACCTACGAG.

The CDR3 loop is CASSLGTGIRETQYF. The sequenced CDR3 bases are TGTGCCAGCAGCTTGGGGACAGGGATTCGAGAGACC. The chain carries TRBV5-4 and TRBJ2-5, with TRBD1 matching 8 bases. The read gets to within 3 residues of the CDR3 end, and the germline J gene fills in the rest. Germline values: CDR1 SGHNT, CDR2 YYREEE (reference sequence). The V gene end was trimmed by 0 bases and the J gene end by 4 bases; junction bases not matched to a gene: 5. The CDR3 is 15 residues long.

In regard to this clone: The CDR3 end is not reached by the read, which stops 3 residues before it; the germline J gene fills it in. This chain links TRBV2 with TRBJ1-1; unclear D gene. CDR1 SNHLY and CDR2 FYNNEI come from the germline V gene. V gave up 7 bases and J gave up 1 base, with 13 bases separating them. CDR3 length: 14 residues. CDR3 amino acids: CASTNERGNTEAFF. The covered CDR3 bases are TGTGCCAGCACCAACGAGCGAGGGAACACTGAA.

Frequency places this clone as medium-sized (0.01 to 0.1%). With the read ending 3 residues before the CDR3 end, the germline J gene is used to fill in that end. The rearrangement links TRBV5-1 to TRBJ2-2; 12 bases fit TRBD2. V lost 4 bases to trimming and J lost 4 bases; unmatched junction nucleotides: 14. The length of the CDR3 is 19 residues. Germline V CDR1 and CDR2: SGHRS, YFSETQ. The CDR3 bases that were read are TGCGCCAGCAGCCAGAGGGAAACTAGCGGGAGGAGATTCACCGGGGAG. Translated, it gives CASSQRETSGRRFTGE. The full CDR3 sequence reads CASSQRETSGRRFTGELFF.

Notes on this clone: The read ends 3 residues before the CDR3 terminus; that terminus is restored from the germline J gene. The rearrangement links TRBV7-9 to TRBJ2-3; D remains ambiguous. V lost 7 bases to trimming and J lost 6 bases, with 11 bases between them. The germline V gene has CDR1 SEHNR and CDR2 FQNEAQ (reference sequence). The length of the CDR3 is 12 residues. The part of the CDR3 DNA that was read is TGTGCCAGCACCTCGACCGGGGATACG. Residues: CASTSTGDT. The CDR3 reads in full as CASTSTGDTQYF.

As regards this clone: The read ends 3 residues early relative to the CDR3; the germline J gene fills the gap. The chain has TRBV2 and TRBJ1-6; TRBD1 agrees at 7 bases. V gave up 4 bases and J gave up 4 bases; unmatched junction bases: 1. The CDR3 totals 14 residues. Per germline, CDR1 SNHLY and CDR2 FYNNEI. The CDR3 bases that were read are TGTGCCAGCAGTGCGGACAGGTATAATTCACCC. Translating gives CASSADRYNSP. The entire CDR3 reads CASSADRYNSPLHF. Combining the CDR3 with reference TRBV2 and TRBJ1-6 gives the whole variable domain EPEVTQTPSHQVTQMGQEVILRCVPISNHLYFYWYRQILGQKVEFLVSFYNNEISEKSEIFDDQFSVERPDGSNFTLKIRSTKLEDSAMYFCASSADRYNSPLHFGNGTRLTVT.

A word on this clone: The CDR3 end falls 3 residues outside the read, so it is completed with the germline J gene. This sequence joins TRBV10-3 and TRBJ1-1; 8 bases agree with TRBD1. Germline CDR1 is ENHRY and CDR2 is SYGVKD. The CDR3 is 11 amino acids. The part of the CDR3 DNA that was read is TGTGCCACCGGACAGGGTTTAGAA. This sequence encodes CATGQGLE. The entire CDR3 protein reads CATGQGLEAFF.

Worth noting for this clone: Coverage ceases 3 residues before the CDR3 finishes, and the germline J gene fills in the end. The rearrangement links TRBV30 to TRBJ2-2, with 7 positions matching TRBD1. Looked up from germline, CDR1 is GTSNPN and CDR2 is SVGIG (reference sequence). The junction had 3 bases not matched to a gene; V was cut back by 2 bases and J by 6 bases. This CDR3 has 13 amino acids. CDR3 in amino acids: CAWSTGESGELFF. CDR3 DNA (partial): TGTGCCTGGAGTACAGGGGAGTCCGGGGAG.

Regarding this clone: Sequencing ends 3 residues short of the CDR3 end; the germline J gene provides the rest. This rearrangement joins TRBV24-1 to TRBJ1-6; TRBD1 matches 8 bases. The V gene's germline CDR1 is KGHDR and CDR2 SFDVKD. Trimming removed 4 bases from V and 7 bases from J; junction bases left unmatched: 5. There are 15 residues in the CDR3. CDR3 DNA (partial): TGTGCCACCAGTGACTCCGACAGGGGAAATTCACCC. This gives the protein CATSDSDRGNSP. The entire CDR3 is CATSDSDRGNSPLHF.

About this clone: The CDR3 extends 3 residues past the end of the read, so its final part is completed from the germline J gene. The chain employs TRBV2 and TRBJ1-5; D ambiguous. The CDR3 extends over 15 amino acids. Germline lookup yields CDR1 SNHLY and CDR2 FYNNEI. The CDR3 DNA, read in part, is TGTGCCAGCAGTGTGAGCGGGGATAGCACAGATCCC. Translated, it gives CASSVSGDSTDP. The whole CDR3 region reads CASSVSGDSTDPQHF.

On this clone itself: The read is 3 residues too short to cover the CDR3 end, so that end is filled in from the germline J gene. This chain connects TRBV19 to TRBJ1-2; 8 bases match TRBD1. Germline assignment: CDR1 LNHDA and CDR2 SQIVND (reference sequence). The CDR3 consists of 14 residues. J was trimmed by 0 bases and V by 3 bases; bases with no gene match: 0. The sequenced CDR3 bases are TGTGCCAGTAGTATGACAGGGGCTAACTATGGC. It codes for CASSMTGANYG. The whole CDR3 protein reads CASSMTGANYGYTF.

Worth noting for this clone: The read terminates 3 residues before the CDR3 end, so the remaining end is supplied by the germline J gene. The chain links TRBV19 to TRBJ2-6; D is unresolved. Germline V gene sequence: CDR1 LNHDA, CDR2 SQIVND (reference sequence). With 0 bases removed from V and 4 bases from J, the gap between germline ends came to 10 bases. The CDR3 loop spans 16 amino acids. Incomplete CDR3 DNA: TGTGCCAGTAGTATAGATAGGGCTTACGGGGCCAACGTC. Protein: CASSIDRAYGANV. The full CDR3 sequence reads CASSIDRAYGANVLTF.

CDR3 residues: CASSPQTGRDEQYF. Partial CDR3 DNA: TGTGCCAGCAGCCCCCAGACAGGGAGGGACGAG. This rearrangement joins TRBV14 to TRBJ2-7; D is tentatively TRBD1 or TRBD2 (7 bases each). Read coverage stops 3 residues before the CDR3 terminus; the germline J gene supplies the remainder. Germline CDR1 SGHDN, CDR2 FVKESK. V was clipped by 4 bases and J by 5 bases, with 15 bases between them. The CDR3 is made up of 14 amino acids. Together with reference TRBV14 and TRBJ2-7, the CDR3 gives the full variable domain: EAGVTQFPSHSVIEKGQTVTLRCDPISGHDNLYWYRRVMGKEIKFLLHFVKESKQDESGMPNNRFLAERTGGTYSTLKVQPAELEDSGVYFCASSPQTGRDEQYFGPGTRLTVT.

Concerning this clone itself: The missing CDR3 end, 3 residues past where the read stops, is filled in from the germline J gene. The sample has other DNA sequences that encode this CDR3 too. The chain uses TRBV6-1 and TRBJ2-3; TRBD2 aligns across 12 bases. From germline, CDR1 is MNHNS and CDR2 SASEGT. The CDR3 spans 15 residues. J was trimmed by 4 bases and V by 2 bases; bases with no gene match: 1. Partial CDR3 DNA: TGTGCCAGCAGTGAACTAGCGGGGGGGCCAGATACG. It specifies CASSELAGGPDT. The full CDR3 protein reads CASSELAGGPDTQYF.

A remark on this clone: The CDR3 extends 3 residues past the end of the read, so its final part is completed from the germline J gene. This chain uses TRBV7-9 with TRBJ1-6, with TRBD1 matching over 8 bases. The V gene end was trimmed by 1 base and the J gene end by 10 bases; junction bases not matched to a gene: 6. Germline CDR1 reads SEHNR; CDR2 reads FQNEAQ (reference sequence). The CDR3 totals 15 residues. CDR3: CASSLGDRGKSPLHF. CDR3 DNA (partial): TGTGCCAGCAGCTTAGGAGACAGGGGTAAATCACCC.

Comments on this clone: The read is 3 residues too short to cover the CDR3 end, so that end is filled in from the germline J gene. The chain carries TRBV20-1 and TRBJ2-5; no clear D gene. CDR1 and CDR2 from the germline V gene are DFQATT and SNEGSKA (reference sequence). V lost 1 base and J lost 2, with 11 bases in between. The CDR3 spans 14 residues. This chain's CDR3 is CSARASTLQETQYF. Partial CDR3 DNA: TGCAGTGCTAGAGCGTCTACCCTTCAAGAGACC.

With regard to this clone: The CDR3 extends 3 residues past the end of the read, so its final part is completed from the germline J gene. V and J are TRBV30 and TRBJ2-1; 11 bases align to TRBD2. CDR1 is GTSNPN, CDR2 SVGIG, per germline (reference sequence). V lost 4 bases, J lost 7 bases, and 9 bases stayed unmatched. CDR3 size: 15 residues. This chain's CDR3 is CAWIGGLAVSNEQFF. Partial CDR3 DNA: TGTGCCTGGATTGGGGGACTAGCGGTTAGTAATGAG.

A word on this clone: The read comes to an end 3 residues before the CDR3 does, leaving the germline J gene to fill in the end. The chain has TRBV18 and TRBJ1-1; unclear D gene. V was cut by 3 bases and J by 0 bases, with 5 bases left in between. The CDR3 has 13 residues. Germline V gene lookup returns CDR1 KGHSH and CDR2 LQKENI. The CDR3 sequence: CASSPGLNTEAFF. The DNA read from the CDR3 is TGTGCCAGCTCACCGGGCTTGAACACTGAA.

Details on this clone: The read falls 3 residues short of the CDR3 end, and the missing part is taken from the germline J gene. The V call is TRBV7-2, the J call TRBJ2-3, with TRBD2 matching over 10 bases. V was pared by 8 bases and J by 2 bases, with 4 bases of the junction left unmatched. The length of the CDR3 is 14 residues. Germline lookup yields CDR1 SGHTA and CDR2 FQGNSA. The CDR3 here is CASLTSGVTDTQYF. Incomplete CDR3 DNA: TGTGCCAGCCTTACTAGCGGGGTCACAGATACG.

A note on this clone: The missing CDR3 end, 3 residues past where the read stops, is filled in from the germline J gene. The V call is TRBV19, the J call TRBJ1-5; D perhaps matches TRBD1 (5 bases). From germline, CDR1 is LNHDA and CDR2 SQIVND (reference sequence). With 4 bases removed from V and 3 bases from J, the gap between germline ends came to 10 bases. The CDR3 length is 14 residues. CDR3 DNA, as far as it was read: TGTGCCAGTAGTACCGGACACAACAATCAGCCC. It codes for CASSTGHNNQP. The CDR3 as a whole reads CASSTGHNNQPQHF.